Listed here are 5 T cell receptor beta chains from one sample, sequenced in a study of T-cell memory formation after mild COVID-19. TCRdb re-analysed the 5' RACE reads in MiXCR, keeping a single row per CDR3 protein. The repertoire holds about 470,000 distinct CDR3 sequences, with around a quarter as singletons. Specimen: PBMCs or a T cell subset sorted from them (not recorded which). These receptors were collected from an adult woman who had mild COVID-19 (a few samples of this study predate the infection). Cell type and time point are not known.

This clonotype was counted only a few times. The chain links TRBV7-8 to TRBJ2-1; possibly TRBD2 for D (5 bases). CDR3 length: 15 amino acids. CDR1 is SGHVS, CDR2 FQNEAQ, per germline. Trimming pared 3 bases from V and 0 bases from J, leaving 9 bases between. CDR3 in amino acids: CASSFTSLSYNEQFF. The CDR3, as DNA: TGTGCCAGCAGCTTTACTAGTCTCTCCTACAATGAGCAGTTCTTC.

The rearrangement uses TRBV7-9 and TRBJ2-1, with D unclear. V lost 3 bases to trimming and J lost 8 bases, with 14 bases between them. Per the germline V gene, CDR1 is SEHNR and CDR2 is FQNEAQ (reference sequence). CDR3 length: 14 amino acids. The CDR3 nucleotides are TGTGCCAGCAGCTTGGGCCACATGAGCCATGAGCAGTTCTTC. Amino acids: CASSLGHMSHEQFF. The entire variable domain, with the rest obtained from reference TRBV7-9 and TRBJ2-1, is as follows: DTGVSQNPRHKITKRGQNVTFRCDPISEHNRLYWYRQTLGQGPEFLTYFQNEAQLEKSRLLSDRFSAERPKGSFSTLEIQRTEQGDSAMYLCASSLGHMSHEQFFGPGTRLTVL.

This clonotype was observed a few times. V gene TRBV7-9 combines with J gene TRBJ2-7; D call uncertain. CDR3 size: 15 residues. The V end was cut by 3 bases, the J end by 1 base, with 13 bases between. Germline values: CDR1 SEHNR, CDR2 FQNEAQ (reference sequence). The CDR3 DNA reads TGTGCCAGCAGCTTTGGATCGCCTTTTTCCTACGAGCAGTACTTC. Its translation: CASSFGSPFSYEQYF.

In its sample, this clonotype was seen a few times. The chain employs TRBV24-1 and TRBJ2-7; D remains unclear. Per germline, CDR1 KGHDR and CDR2 SFDVKD. The CDR3 spans 13 residues. V was pared by 5 bases and J by 2 bases, with 9 bases between. This chain's CDR3 is CATSGPSTYEQYF. The CDR3 nucleotides read TGTGCCACCAGTGGTCCTTCTACCTACGAGCAGTACTTC.

The chain joins TRBV6-2 or TRBV6-3 to TRBJ2-3, with D unresolved. Trimming took off 0 bases at V and 7 bases at J, with 11 bases between the two ends. Germline V gene lookup returns CDR1 MNHEY and CDR2 SVGEGT. CDR3 size: 14 residues. The CDR3 here is CASSYSTADYTQYF. The CDR3 bases are TGTGCCAGCAGTTACTCCACAGCCGATTATACGCAGTATTTT.